This TCR beta chain was recorded in a study of CD8+ T cells in alopecia areata. In the study overall: Patients received oral tofacitinib, 5 to 10 mg twice daily, for moderate-to-severe alopecia areata. After 6 to 18 months of tofacitinib, follow-up continued 6 months off drug. Findings of the study overall: Across lesional scalp, and particularly alopecia totalis/universalis, clonality surpassed that of normal scalp.

RNA was isolated and reverse transcribed to cDNA, the sequencing template. Only in-frame clones appear in the TCRdb table, and some are missing; sequencing was by immunoSEQ multiplex PCR. Among 140,000 to 150,000 clones, 58% were seen once, and the ten largest hold around 6%. Remarks on this clone: The antigen is undetermined.

Germline loops: CDR1 SGHRS, CDR2 YFSETQ. V was cut by 1 base and J by 0 bases, with 9 bases left in between. This CDR3 contains 15 residues. This TCR came from a human donor with alopecia areata. Source: CD4+ T cells sorted from blood, taken at week 0. This sequence joins TRBV5-1 and TRBJ2-3; weak D call: TRBD1 (5 bases). CDR3 DNA: TGCGCCAGCAGCTTGAAGGGGTTAAGCACAGATACGCAGTATTTT. Protein sequence: CASSLKGLSTDTQYF.